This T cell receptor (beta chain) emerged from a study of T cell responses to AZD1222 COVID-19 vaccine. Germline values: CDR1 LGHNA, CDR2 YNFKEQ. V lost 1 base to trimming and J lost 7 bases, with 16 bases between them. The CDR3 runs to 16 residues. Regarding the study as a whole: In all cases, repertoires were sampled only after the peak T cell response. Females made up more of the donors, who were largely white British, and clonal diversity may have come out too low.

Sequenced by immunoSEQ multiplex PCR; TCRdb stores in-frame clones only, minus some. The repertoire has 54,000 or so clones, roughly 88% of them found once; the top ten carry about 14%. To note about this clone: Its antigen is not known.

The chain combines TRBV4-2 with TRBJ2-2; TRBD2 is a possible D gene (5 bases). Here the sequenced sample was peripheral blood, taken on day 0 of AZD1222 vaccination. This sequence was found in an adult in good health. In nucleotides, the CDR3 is TGTGCCAGCAGCCAAGTCGGCGGGTGGGGTCGCGGGGAGCTGTTTTTT. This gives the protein CASSQVGGWGRGELFF.